The 4 T cell receptor beta chains presented below share a single source sample, sequenced in a study of cytomegalovirus exposure and HLA in healthy donors. TCRdb's copy holds only in-frame clones and misses some; the assay was immunoSEQ multiplex PCR. The sample carries 220,000 or so clones, 75% to 90% recorded once. Sequenced: PBMCs. The receptor set was obtained from a woman aged 25 to 39 in good health and CMV-seropositive.

The chain recombines TRBV10-3 with TRBJ2-5; D is possibly TRBD1 (6 bases). This CDR3 has 15 amino acids. Per germline, CDR1 ENHRY and CDR2 SYGVKD. The ends were cut back, 2 bases at V and 1 base at J, with 11 bases in the middle. In DNA form, the CDR3 reads TGTGCCATCAGTGAGAAGTTACAGGGCCAAGAGACCCAGTACTTC. This encodes CAISEKLQGQETQYF.

This clone turned up a few times. The chain employs TRBV4-3 and TRBJ2-1; 13 bases match TRBD2. This CDR3 contains 15 residues. Per the germline V gene, CDR1 is LGHNA and CDR2 is YSLEER. The V and J ends lost 3 bases and 5 bases, in that order; junction bases with no gene match: 1. CDR3 DNA: TGCGCCAGCAGCCAGGGGACTAGCGGGGACAATGAGCAGTTCTTC. This sequence encodes CASSQGTSGDNEQFF.

The V and J genes are TRBV11-3 and TRBJ1-4; no reliable D call. In germline, CDR1 is SGHNT, CDR2 YENEEA. Deletions cut 5 bases from V and 7 bases from J, with 14 bases between. CDR3 length equals 14 residues. The CDR3 sequence: CASSAHSLPEKLFF. The CDR3 DNA sequence: TGTGCCAGCAGCGCCCACAGTTTGCCTGAAAAACTGTTTTTT.

The genes are TRBV6-1 and TRBJ1-5, with D tentatively TRBD1 (5 bases). V shed 2 bases and J shed 0 bases, with 11 bases lying between them. Germline-derived CDR1 and CDR2 are MNHNS and SASEGT. The CDR3 totals 16 residues. CDR3 residues: CASSEWEGNSNQPQHF. CDR3 nucleotide sequence: TGTGCCAGCAGTGAATGGGAGGGGAATAGCAATCAGCCCCAGCATTTT.